The 27 T cell receptor beta chains below come from one sample, sequenced in a study of shared clonotypes between healthy human individuals. Sequencing was performed with immunoSEQ multiplex PCR; in TCRdb, only in-frame clones are kept and a portion is missing. The sample records about 2.4 million clones, approximately 94% being singletons. The sequenced material came from naive CD4+ T cells from PBMCs. Specified subset: CD45RA+ positively selected. The receptors originated from a man younger than 30 in good health. Some clones in this sample may be carry-over from other donors' samples.

The CDR3: CASSSSGTRIYYEQYF. As DNA, the CDR3 is TGTGCCAGTAGTAGCTCCGGGACAAGAATCTACTACGAGCAGTACTTC. V usage is TRBV19 and J usage is TRBJ2-7; the D gene is possibly TRBD1 (6 bases). The CDR3 covers 16 residues. In germline, CDR1 is LNHDA, CDR2 SQIVND (reference sequence). V lost 4 bases to trimming and J lost 3 bases, with 19 bases between them.

V gene TRBV5-1 combines with J gene TRBJ2-2, with 8 positions matching TRBD1. The CDR3 runs 15 residues. Germline CDR1 is SGHRS and CDR2 is YFSETQ. V lost 2 bases, J lost 4 bases, and 4 bases stayed unmatched. CDR3 bases: TGCGCCAGCAGCTTAGAGGGGACAGGCACCGGGGAGCTGTTTTTT. It specifies CASSLEGTGTGELFF.

The chain uses TRBV4-1 and TRBJ2-7; D may be TRBD1 (5 bases). Trimming cost V 1 base and J 3 bases, with 13 bases left between them. The CDR3 has 15 amino acids. The V gene's germline CDR1 is MGHRA and CDR2 YSYEKL. The CDR3 reads CASSQVGGADYEQYF. The CDR3 DNA follows: TGCGCCAGCAGCCAAGTTGGTGGGGCCGACTACGAGCAGTACTTC.

This clone was observed a few times. The chain carries TRBV2 and TRBJ1-1; D unclear. In germline, CDR1 is SNHLY, CDR2 FYNNEI. Trimming cost V 4 bases and J 3 bases, with 6 bases left between them. The CDR3 is 12 amino acids. The CDR3 nucleotides read TGTGCCAGCAGTGTCCAATACACTGAAGCTTTCTTT. Its translation: CASSVQYTEAFF.

A word on this clone: Germline and junction disagree at one end, which may indicate a read error. The chain recombines TRBV2 with TRBJ1-2; 8 nucleotides line up with TRBD1. The CDR3 totals 14 residues. Looked up from germline, CDR1 is SNHLY and CDR2 is FYNNEI. CDR3 protein: CASREGQGNYGYTF. The CDR3 DNA follows: TGTGCCAGCAGAGAAGGACAGGGTAACTATGGCTACACCTTC. The variable domain in full, completed from reference TRBV2 and TRBJ1-2, reads EPEVTQTPSHQVTQMGQEVILRCVPISNHLYFYWYRQILGQKVEFLVSFYNNEISEKSEIFDDQFSVERPDGSNFTLKIRSTKLEDSAMYFCASREGQGNYGYTFGSGTRLTVV.

This clone was recorded only once. CDR3 DNA sequence: TGCGCCAGCCGCGCGATCACTAGCACAGATACGCAGTATTTT. Translation: CASRAITSTDTQYF. The chain is built from TRBV5-1 and TRBJ2-3; no firm D call. The germline CDR1 and CDR2 sequences are SGHRS and YFSETQ. This CDR3 comprises 14 residues. With 7 bases removed from V and 0 bases from J, the gap between germline ends came to 12 bases.

The V call is TRBV11-3, the J call TRBJ2-5, with 7 nucleotides matching TRBD1. The last part of the DNA fits TRBJ2-7 better; the J call may be wrong. The V gene's germline CDR1 is SGHNT and CDR2 YENEEA. The CDR3 spans 12 residues. The DNA of the CDR3 is TGTGCCAGCAGCGCAGGGGGTAACGAGCAGTACTTC. Residues: CASSAGGNEQYF.

The rearrangement uses TRBV11-2 and TRBJ2-7, with D perhaps TRBD1 (5 bases). CDR1 is SGHAT and CDR2 is FQNNGV in the germline V gene. The CDR3 loop spans 15 amino acids. The ends were cut back, 1 base at V and 3 bases at J, with 13 bases in the middle. The CDR3 sequence is CASSLGQGMGYEQYF. As DNA, the CDR3 is TGTGCCAGCAGCTTAGGGCAGGGTATGGGCTACGAGCAGTACTTC.

The V gene is TRBV19, the J gene TRBJ2-7; maybe TRBD1 (6 bases). The CDR3 has 14 residues. Per the germline V gene, CDR1 is LNHDA and CDR2 is SQIVND (reference sequence). Trimming removed 5 bases at V and 2 bases at J, with 13 bases between. The CDR3 sequence: CASSPRGFPYEQYF. The CDR3 DNA follows: TGTGCCAGTAGTCCCAGGGGATTTCCCTACGAGCAGTACTTC. Together with reference TRBV19 and TRBJ2-7, the CDR3 gives the full variable domain: DGGITQSPKYLFRKEGQNVTLSCEQNLNHDAMYWYRQDPGQGLRLIYYSQIVNDFQKGDIAEGYSVSREKKESFPLTVTSAQKNPTAFYLCASSPRGFPYEQYFGPGTRLTVT.

The chain joins TRBV6-5 to TRBJ2-3; 7 bases map to TRBD1. Germline CDR1 reads MNHEY; CDR2 reads SVGAGI. CDR3 size: 16 residues. With V trimmed by 4 bases and J by 2 bases, 9 bases remained unmatched. CDR3 coding DNA: TGTGCCAGCAGTTCCACGGACAGGATATACACAGATACGCAGTATTTT. Protein product: CASSSTDRIYTDTQYF.

The chain employs TRBV30 and TRBJ2-1, with D tentatively TRBD2 (6 bases). Germline CDR1 GTSNPN, CDR2 SVGIG (reference sequence). The CDR3 length is 16 residues. Trimming pared 3 bases from V and 3 bases from J, leaving 18 bases between. CDR3 sequence: CAWRFRGALNYNEQFF. For the CDR3, the DNA is TGTGCCTGGAGATTTCGCGGGGCCCTCAACTACAATGAGCAGTTCTTC.

The chain uses TRBV7-2 and TRBJ2-1, with D possibly being TRBD1 (6 bases). CDR3 length: 17 amino acids. Germline-derived CDR1 and CDR2 are SGHTA and FQGNSA. V lost 3 bases, J lost 9 bases, and 24 bases lay in between. CDR3 nucleotides: TGTGCCAGCAGCTTCACGACCAGTGGCAGTCGCAGGGGTGAGCAGTTCTTC. Protein: CASSFTTSGSRRGEQFF.

This clone was observed a single time. The V and J genes are TRBV4-3 and TRBJ1-5; a weak D match, TRBD1 (6 bases). Trimming removed 4 bases from V and 7 bases from J, with 14 bases in between. This CDR3 contains 14 residues. Germline CDR1 and CDR2: LGHNA and YSLEER. This chain's CDR3 is CASSLQGSGQPQHF. DNA for the CDR3: TGCGCCAGCAGCCTACAGGGATCAGGGCAGCCCCAGCATTTT.

The genes are TRBV7-9 and TRBJ1-4, with unresolved D. The CDR3 sequence is 12 residues long. V was trimmed by 1 base and J by 14 bases, leaving 11 bases between them. Germline assignment: CDR1 SEHNR and CDR2 FQNEAQ (reference sequence). The CDR3 loop is CASSLEEGGLFF. For the CDR3, the DNA is TGTGCCAGCAGCTTAGAGGAGGGCGGCCTGTTTTTT.

J is TRBJ2-1 and V is TRBV5-1; the match to TRBD1 covers 9 bases. Trimming took 5 bases from V and 1 from J; bases not matched to a gene: 7. Germline assignment: CDR1 SGHRS and CDR2 YFSETQ. The CDR3 is 16 amino acids. The CDR3 DNA follows: TGCGCCAGCAGTCGTACAGGGGGCAGGTCCTACAATGAGCAGTTCTTC. It yields the protein CASSRTGGRSYNEQFF. The full variable domain, its missing parts supplied by reference TRBV5-1 and TRBJ2-1, is KAGVTQTPRYLIKTRGQQVTLSCSPISGHRSVSWYQQTPGQGLQFLFEYFSETQRNKGNFPGRFSGRQFSNSRSEMNVSTLELGDSALYLCASSRTGGRSYNEQFFGPGTRLTVL.

The V gene is TRBV10-3, the J gene TRBJ1-2; TRBD1 might be the D (5 bases). The germline CDR1 and CDR2 sequences are ENHRY and SYGVKD. This CDR3 is built from 17 residues. V gave up 2 bases and J gave up 2 bases, with 18 bases separating them. The CDR3 is CAISEKLQGVRNYGYTF. CDR3 nucleotide sequence: TGTGCCATCAGTGAGAAGCTTCAGGGAGTTCGCAACTATGGCTACACCTTC.

The sample holds one count of this clone. The chain uses TRBV27 and TRBJ1-3; D remains unclear. Germline values: CDR1 MNHEY, CDR2 SMNVEV (reference sequence). The CDR3 spans 15 residues. Between the trimmed V and J ends, which lost 4 bases and 0 bases, there was a span of 10 bases. For the CDR3, the DNA is TGTGCCAGCAGTTCAGGCGGAATCTCTGGAAACACCATATATTTT. The encoded protein is CASSSGGISGNTIYF.

This clone was picked up one time. The J gene is TRBJ2-7, the V gene TRBV28; 10 bases agree with TRBD1. CDR1 and CDR2 (germline): MDHEN, SYDVKM. The CDR3 spans 14 residues. Trimming cost V 6 bases and J 5 bases; bases outside gene matches: 7. The CDR3 DNA is TGTGCCAGCAGCGCGTCGGACAGGGGGGACGAGCAGTACTTC. Protein sequence: CASSASDRGDEQYF.

The chain recombines TRBV28 with TRBJ1-5; TRBD1 is a possible D gene (6 bases). V lost 3 bases, J lost 7 bases, and 13 bases lay in between. Germline CDR1 reads MDHEN; CDR2 reads SYDVKM. The CDR3 extends over 14 amino acids. The CDR3 coding sequence is TGTGCCAGCAGTTTCGGGCAGGGGATCCAGCCCCAGCATTTT. It translates to CASSFGQGIQPQHF.

The chain has TRBV27 and TRBJ1-1; perhaps TRBD1 as D (6 bases). The CDR3 sequence is 13 residues long. Germline values: CDR1 MNHEY, CDR2 SMNVEV (reference sequence). Trimming took off 3 bases at V and 6 bases at J, with 11 bases between the two ends. CDR3 residues: CASSFLGQSEAFF. The CDR3 coding sequence is TGTGCCAGCAGTTTCCTAGGACAGTCTGAAGCTTTCTTT.

The chain employs TRBV6-1 and TRBJ2-7; D may be TRBD1 (6 bases). The germline CDR1 and CDR2 sequences are MNHNS and SASEGT. V lost 7 bases to trimming and J lost 0 bases, with 16 bases between them. The CDR3 spans 15 residues. CDR3 DNA sequence: TGTGCCAGCACCAATCGACAGGACAGCTCCTACGAGCAGTACTTC. Its translation: CASTNRQDSSYEQYF.

This clone was observed once. The chain carries TRBV19 and TRBJ2-3, with D unresolved. V dropped 7 bases and J dropped 0 bases, with 8 bases sitting between them. Germline V gene lookup returns CDR1 LNHDA and CDR2 SQIVND (reference sequence). The CDR3 extends over 13 amino acids. The CDR3 nucleotides are TGTGCCAGTATTGATTCAAGCACAGATACGCAGTATTTT. Its protein is CASIDSSTDTQYF.

In regard to this clone: Other DNA sequences in this specimen translate into the identical CDR3. This chain uses TRBV20-1 with TRBJ1-1; TRBD1 aligns across 7 bases. Germline loops: CDR1 DFQATT, CDR2 SNEGSKA (reference sequence). Trimming removed 3 bases from V and 11 bases from J; junction bases left unmatched: 6. This CDR3 contains 11 residues. CDR3: CSARDRREAFF. The CDR3 coding sequence is TGCAGTGCTAGGGACAGGAGGGAGGCTTTCTTT.

J is TRBJ2-2 and V is TRBV6-5, with TRBD1 as a possible D gene (6 bases). The CDR3 has 14 amino acids. CDR1 is MNHEY and CDR2 is SVGAGI in the germline V gene. Trimming shortened V by 5 bases and J by 5 bases, and 12 bases separated the two germline ends. In DNA, the CDR3 is TGTGCCAGCAGTGACAGGCCCTTAACCGGGGAGCTGTTTTTT. Its translation is CASSDRPLTGELFF.

This chain connects TRBV6-5 to TRBJ1-5, with D perhaps matching TRBD1 (5 bases). Germline V gene sequence: CDR1 MNHEY, CDR2 SVGAGI. The CDR3 runs to 14 residues. The V and J ends lost 6 bases and 4 bases respectively, with 13 bases between them. Here the CDR3 reads CASSQEGRNQPQHF. CDR3 DNA sequence: TGTGCCAGCAGCCAGGAGGGGAGGAATCAGCCCCAGCATTTT.

In the case of this clone: Other nucleotide sequences in the sample specify the same CDR3. The V gene is TRBV18, the J gene TRBJ1-5, with TRBD1 as a possible D gene (6 bases). CDR1 and CDR2 from the germline V gene are KGHSH and LQKENI. Trimming left V 2 bases short and J 2 bases short, with 10 bases between. CDR3 length equals 15 residues. The CDR3 nucleotides are TGTGCCAGCTCACCAGGGGCAGGGGGCAATCAGCCCCAGCATTTT. Amino acids: CASSPGAGGNQPQHF.

The rearrangement joins TRBV25-1 to TRBJ1-2; D is possibly TRBD1 (6 bases). The ends were cut back, 4 bases at V and 8 bases at J, with 11 bases in the middle. CDR3 length: 12 amino acids. From germline, CDR1 is MGHDK and CDR2 SYGVNS. DNA for the CDR3: TGTGCCAGCAGTGCGCAGGGGTCGGGCTACACCTTC. Its translation: CASSAQGSGYTF.